These T cell receptor beta chains were read from a single sample in a study of blood T cell repertoires in COVID-19. Only in-frame clones appear in the TCRdb table, and some are missing; sequencing was by immunoSEQ multiplex PCR. The sample records about 120,000 clones, over 75% being singletons. The sample comprised peripheral blood. The receptor set was obtained from a man aged 80 or over with acute or convalescent COVID-19. The conserved cysteine and the conserved F or W are not part of the CDR3 here. Size tells how often a clone was seen (once, few, many) or the class of an expanded clone, and some rows leave it out.

size,J,V,CDR3
-,TRBJ2-2,TRBV24-1,ATSASGELF
few,TRBJ1-3,TRBV4-1,ASSQLSQGDTGNTIY
-,TRBJ1-1,TRBV4-2,ASSLWGTGMNTEAF
-,TRBJ2-3,TRBV11-2,ASSLDGADTDTQY
-,TRBJ1-1,TRBV19,ASKPSDRLKGTEAF
-,TRBJ2-5,TRBV7-2,ASSLASGQETQY
-,TRBJ2-3,TRBV6-5,ASSPSSGTDTQY
-,TRBJ2-5,TRBV28,ASLSQGRLFETQY
-,TRBJ1-2,TRBV21-1,ASSPTGQGVYGYT
-,TRBJ2-3,TRBV5-1,ASSLAHTSTDTQY
once,TRBJ1-2,TRBV6-1,ASSDRDRGNYGYT